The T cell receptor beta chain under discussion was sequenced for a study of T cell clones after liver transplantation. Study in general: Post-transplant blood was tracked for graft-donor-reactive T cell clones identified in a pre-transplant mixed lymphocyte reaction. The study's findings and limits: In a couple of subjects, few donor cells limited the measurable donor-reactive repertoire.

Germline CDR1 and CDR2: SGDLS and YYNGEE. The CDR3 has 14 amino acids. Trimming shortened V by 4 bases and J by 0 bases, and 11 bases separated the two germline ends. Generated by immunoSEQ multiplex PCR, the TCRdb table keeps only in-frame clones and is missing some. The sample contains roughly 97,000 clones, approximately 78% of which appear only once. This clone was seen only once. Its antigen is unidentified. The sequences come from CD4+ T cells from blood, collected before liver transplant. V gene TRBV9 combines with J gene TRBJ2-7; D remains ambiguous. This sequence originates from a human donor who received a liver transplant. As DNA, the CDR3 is TGTGCCAGCAGCTTCTCGACGGGCTCCTACGAGCAGTACTTC. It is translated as CASSFSTGSYEQYF. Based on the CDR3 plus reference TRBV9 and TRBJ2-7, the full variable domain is DSGVTQTPKHLITATGQRVTLRCSPRSGDLSVYWYQQSLDQGLQFLIQYYNGEERAKGNILERFSAQQFPDLHSELNLSSLELGDSALYFCASSFSTGSYEQYFGPGTRLTVT.